This record looks at one TCR beta chain sequence and its context. The antigen is undetermined. The PCR contained 60 Vbeta and 13 Jbeta primers. Method: immunoSEQ multiplex PCR; TCRdb's copy keeps in-frame clones and lacks some. The sample has around 92,000 clones; around 76% are singletons. This entry belongs to a study of cytomegalovirus exposure and HLA in healthy donors. Study observations and caveats: In a later analysis, a missense DCLRE1C variant was linked to TCR beta V- and J-gene trimming.

In germline, CDR1 is SGHRS, CDR2 YFSETQ. V trimming: 4 bases; J trimming: 4 bases; junction bases outside the gene matches: 7. The CDR3 has 14 amino acids. The J gene is TRBJ2-7, the V gene TRBV5-1, with 8 bases lining up with TRBD2. The sequenced sample was PBMCs. This sequence was found in a human donor in good health. The CDR3 loop is CASSPELAEYEQYF. In nucleotides, the CDR3 is TGCGCCAGCAGCCCAGAACTAGCGGAGTACGAGCAGTACTTC.